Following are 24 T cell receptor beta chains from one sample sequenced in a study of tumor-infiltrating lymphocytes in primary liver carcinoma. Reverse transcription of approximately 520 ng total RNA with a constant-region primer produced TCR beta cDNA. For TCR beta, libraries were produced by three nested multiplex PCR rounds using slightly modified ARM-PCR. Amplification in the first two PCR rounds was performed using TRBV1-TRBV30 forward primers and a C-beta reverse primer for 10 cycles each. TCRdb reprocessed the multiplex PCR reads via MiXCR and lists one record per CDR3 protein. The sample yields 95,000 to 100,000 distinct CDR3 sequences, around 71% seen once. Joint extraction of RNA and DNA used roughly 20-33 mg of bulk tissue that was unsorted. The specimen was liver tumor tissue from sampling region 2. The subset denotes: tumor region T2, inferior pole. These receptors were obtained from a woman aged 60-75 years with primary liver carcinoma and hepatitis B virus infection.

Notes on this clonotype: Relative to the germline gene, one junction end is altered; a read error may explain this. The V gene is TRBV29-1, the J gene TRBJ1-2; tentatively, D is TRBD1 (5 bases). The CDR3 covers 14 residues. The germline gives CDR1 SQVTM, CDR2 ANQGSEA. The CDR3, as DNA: TGCAACGTTCGGTTGAGGGGCGAATTGGGAGGCTACACCTTC. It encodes CNVRLRGELGGYTF.

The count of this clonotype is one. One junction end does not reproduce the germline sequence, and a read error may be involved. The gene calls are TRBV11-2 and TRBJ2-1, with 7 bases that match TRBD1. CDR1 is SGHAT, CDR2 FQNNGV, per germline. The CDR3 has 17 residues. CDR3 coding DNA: TGTGCCATCAACTTACGACCGGGACAGAGATTCTACAATGAGCATTTCTTC. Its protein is CAINLRPGQRFYNEHFF.

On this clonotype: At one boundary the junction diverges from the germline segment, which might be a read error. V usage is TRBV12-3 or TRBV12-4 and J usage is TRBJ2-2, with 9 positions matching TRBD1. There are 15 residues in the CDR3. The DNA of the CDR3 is TGTGCCAACAGTACAGGGGGCGCAGGGACCGGGGAGCTGTTCTTT. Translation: CANSTGGAGTGELFF.

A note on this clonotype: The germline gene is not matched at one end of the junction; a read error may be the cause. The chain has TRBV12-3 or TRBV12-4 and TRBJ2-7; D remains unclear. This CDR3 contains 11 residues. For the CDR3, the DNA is TGTGTCAGCAATTTAGGGCGGGAGCAGTACTTC. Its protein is CVSNLGREQYF.

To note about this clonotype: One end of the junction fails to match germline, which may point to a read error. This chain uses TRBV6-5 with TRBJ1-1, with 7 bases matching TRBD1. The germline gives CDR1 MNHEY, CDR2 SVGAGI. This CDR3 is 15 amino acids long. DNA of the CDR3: TGTACCAGCAGTTACGTCGGGACAGAGCGCCTTGAAGCTTTCTTT. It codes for CTSSYVGTERLEAFF.

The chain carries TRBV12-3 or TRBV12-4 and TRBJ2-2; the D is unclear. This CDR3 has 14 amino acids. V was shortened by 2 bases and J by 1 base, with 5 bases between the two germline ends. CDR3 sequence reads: CASSLTLNTGELFF. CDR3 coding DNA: TGTGCCAGCAGTTTAACCCTGAACACCGGGGAGCTGTTTTTT.

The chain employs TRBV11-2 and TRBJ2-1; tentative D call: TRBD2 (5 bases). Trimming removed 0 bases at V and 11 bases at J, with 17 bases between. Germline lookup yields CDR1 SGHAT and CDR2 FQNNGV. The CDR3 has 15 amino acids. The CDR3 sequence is CASSLEGASIGKQFF. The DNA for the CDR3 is TGTGCCAGCAGCTTAGAGGGAGCAAGTATAGGTAAGCAGTTCTTC.

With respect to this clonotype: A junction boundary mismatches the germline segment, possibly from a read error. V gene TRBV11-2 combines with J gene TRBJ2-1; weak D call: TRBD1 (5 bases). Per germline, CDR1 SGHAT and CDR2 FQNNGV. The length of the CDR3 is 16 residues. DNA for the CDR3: TGTGCCAGTAGCTTATATCTGACGGGTAGGGGCGATGAGCAGTTCTTC. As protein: CASSLYLTGRGDEQFF.

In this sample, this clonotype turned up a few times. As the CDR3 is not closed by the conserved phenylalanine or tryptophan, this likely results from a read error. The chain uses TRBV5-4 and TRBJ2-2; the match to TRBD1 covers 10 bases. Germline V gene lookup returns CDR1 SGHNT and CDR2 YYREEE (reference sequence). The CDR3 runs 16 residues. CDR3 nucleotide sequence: TGTGCCAGCAGCTGGGGGACAGGGGCCAACACTGGGGAGCTGTTTCTT. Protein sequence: CASSWGTGANTGELFL.

The CDR3 reads CASSLAEGTTGELFF. CDR3 nucleotides: TGCGCCAGCAGCTTGGCCGAGGGGACCACCGGGGAGCTGTTTTTT. The rearrangement links TRBV5-1 to TRBJ2-2; possibly TRBD1 or TRBD2 for D (5 bases each). The CDR3 runs 15 residues. The V gene lost 0 bases and the J gene lost 4 bases, with 10 bases spanning the gap. Per germline, CDR1 SGHRS and CDR2 YFSETQ.

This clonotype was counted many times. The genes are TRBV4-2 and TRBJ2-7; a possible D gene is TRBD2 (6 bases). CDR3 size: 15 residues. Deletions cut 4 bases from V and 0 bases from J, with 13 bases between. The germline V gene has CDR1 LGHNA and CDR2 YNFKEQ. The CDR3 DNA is TGTGCCAGCAGCCGACTAGACCAGAGCTCCTACGAGCAGTACTTC. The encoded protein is CASSRLDQSSYEQYF.

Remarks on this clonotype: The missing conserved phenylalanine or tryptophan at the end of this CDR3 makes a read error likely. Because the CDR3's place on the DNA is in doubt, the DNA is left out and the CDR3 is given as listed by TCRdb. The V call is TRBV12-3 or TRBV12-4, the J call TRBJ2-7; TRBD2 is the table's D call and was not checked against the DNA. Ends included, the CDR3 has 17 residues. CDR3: CASTSTSGNLKPYEQYS.

CDR3: CASSQPSHRGNEQYF. CDR3 nucleotides: TGTGCCAGCAGCCAACCTTCGCACAGGGGCAATGAGCAGTACTTC. V usage is TRBV4-2 and J usage is TRBJ2-1, with 7 bases matching TRBD1. The assigned J gene may be wrong: the sequence end matches TRBJ2-7 better. Germline values: CDR1 LGHNA, CDR2 YNFKEQ. CDR3 size: 15 residues.

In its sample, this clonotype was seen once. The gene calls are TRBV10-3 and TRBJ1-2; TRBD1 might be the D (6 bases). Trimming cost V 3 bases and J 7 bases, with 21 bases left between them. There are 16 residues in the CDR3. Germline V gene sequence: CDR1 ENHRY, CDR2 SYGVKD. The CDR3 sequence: CAISDPYSGGGPGYTF. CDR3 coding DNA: TGTGCCATCAGTGACCCGTACTCGGGGGGCGGCCCTGGCTACACCTTC.

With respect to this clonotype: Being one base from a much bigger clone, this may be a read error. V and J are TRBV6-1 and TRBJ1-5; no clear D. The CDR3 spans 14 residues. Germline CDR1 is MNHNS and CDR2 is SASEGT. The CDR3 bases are TGTGCCAGCAATAAACAGAATAGCTATCAGCCCCAGCATTTT. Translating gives CASNKQNSYQPQHF.

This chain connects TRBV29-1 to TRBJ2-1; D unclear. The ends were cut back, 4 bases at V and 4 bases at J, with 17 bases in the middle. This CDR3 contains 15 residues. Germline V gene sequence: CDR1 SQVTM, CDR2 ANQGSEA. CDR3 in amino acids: CSVGESIGTYNEQFF. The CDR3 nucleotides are TGCAGCGTTGGCGAGTCTATCGGAACGTACAATGAGCAGTTCTTC.

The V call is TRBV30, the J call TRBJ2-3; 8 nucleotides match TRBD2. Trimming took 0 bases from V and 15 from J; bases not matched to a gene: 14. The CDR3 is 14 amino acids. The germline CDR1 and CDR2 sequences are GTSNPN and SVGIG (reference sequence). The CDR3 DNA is TGTGCCTGGAGTGTGGGACTAGATACAGATACACATTATTTT. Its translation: CAWSVGLDTDTHYF. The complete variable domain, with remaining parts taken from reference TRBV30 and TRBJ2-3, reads SQTIHQWPATLVQPVGSPLSLECTVEGTSNPNLYWYRQAAGRGLQLLFYSVGIGQISSEVPQNLSASRPQDRQFILSSKKLLLSDSGFYLCAWSVGLDTDTHYFGPGTRLTVL.

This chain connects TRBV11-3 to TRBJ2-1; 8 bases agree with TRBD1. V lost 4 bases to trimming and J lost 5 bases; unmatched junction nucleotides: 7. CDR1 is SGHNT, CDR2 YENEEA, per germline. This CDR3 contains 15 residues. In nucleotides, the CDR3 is TGTGCCAGCAGCTCCCACAGGGGGGTTCACAATGAGCAGTTCTTC. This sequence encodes CASSSHRGVHNEQFF.

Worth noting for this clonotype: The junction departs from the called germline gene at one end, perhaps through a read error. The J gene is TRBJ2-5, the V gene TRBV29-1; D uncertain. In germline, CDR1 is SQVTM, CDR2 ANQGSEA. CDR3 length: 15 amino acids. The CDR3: CSLLPLLISQESQYF. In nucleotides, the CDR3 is TGCAGCCTTCTACCTTTGTTGATTAGTCAAGAGAGCCAGTACTTC.

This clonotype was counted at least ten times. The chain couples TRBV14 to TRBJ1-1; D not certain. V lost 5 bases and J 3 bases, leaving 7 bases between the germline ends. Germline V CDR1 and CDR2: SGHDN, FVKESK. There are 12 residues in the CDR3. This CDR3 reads CASSNRHTEAFF. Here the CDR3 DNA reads TGTGCCAGCAGCAACCGACACACTGAAGCTTTCTTT.

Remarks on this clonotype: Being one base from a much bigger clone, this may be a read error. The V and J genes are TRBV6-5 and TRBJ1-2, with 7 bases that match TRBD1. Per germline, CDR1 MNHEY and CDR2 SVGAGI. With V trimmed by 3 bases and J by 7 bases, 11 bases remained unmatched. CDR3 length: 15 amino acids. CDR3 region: CASSYQQGRAGGYTF. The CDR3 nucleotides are TGTGCCAGCAGTTATCAACAGGGGCGGGCCGGTGGCTACACCTTC.

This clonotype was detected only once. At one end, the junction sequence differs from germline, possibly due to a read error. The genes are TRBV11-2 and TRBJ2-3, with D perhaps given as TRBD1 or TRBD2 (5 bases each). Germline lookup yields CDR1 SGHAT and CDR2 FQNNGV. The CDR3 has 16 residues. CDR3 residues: CASNVERRGYTGTQYF. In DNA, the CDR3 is TGTGCCAGCAACGTAGAGCGCCGGGGCTACACAGGTACGCAGTATTTT. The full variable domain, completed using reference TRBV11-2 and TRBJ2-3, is EAGVAQSPRYKIIEKRQSVAFWCNPISGHATLYWYQQILGQGPKLLIQFQNNGVVDDSQLPKDRFSAERLKGVDSTLKIQPAKLEDSAVYLCASNVERRGYTGTQYFGPGTRLTVL.

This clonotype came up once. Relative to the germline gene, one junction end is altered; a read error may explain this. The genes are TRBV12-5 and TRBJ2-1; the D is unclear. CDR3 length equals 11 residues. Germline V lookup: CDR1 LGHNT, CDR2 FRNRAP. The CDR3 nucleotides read TGTGTTAGTGGTTTCTACAGTGAGCAGTTCTTC. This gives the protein CVSGFYSEQFF.

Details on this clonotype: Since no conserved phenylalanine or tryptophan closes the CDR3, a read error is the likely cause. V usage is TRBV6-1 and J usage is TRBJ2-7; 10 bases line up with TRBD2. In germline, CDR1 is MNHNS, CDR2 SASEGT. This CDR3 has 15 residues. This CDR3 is CASSEASGSSYEQYL. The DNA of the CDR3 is TGTGCCAGTAGTGAAGCTAGCGGGAGCTCCTACGAGCAGTACTTA.